This TCR beta chain was documented in a study of shared clonotypes between healthy human individuals. Deep-level settings were used for running the assay. Authors' processing steps: Junction-only sequences produced by ImmunoSEQ had no quality scores, so filtering differed. Profiled with immunoSEQ multiplex PCR; TCRdb holds only in-frame clones, not every one. D and trimming were read from the DNA, whereas the V and J calls and clone size are those reported in that table. The sample lists about 590,000 clones; around 95% were seen once. Regarding the study as a whole: Clonotype sharing levels among donors were expected to vary with sequencing depth.

Positively selected for CCR7, the CD45RO-negative cells used as naive CD8 cells excluded terminally differentiated effector memory CD45RA+ cells. V was pared by 6 bases and J by 0 bases, with 12 bases between. The germline gives CDR1 MDHEN, CDR2 SYDVKM. The CDR3 consists of 16 residues. This clone was detected once. Its antigen is unknown. J is TRBJ2-6 and V is TRBV28, with a tentative D call TRBD1 (6 bases). The clonotype originates from a woman aged 25 to 45 in good health. The sample was naive CD8+ T cells sorted from blood. The CDR3: CASRLQGYSGANVLTF. CDR3 DNA sequence: TGTGCCAGCAGGTTACAGGGCTACTCTGGGGCCAACGTCCTGACTTTC.